Below, one TCR beta chain is given with its context. The data stem from a study of blood T cell repertoires in COVID-19. Across the whole study: There were acute and convalescent COVID-19 samples, and they came from the United States, Italy and Spain.

Here immunoSEQ multiplex PCR was the method, and the copy in TCRdb shows in-frame clones only, minus some. The sample lists under 250,000 clones; around 85% were seen once. Sequences were obtained from peripheral blood. The TCR sequence derives from a woman of 80 years or more with acute or convalescent COVID-19.

The CDR3 is CASNRGINEKLFF. Here the CDR3 DNA reads TGTGCCAGTAACCGGGGGATTAATGAAAAACTGTTTTTT. The chain is built from TRBV19 and TRBJ1-4, with TRBD1 as a possible D gene (5 bases). V shed 7 bases and J shed 4 bases, with 10 bases lying between them. The CDR3 runs 13 residues. The germline CDR1 and CDR2 sequences are LNHDA and SQIVND (reference sequence).